This T cell receptor beta chain came from a study of shared clonotypes between healthy human individuals. Study conclusions and caveats: Sharing across a few donors was seen in roughly 5% of naive CD4 clonotypes. What rarefaction showed was incomplete sorted-subset sequencing despite large depth.

Some clones are missing from TCRdb's copy, which holds only in-frame ones; the method was immunoSEQ multiplex PCR. The sample shows a few hundred thousand clones, 97% of them seen only once. The CDR3 runs 16 residues. In germline, CDR1 is MNHEY, CDR2 SMNVEV (reference sequence). The V gene end was trimmed by 4 bases and the J gene end by 10 bases; junction bases not matched to a gene: 15. Turning to this clone: Its target is unknown.

The sample taken for sequencing was naive CD4+ T cells sorted from blood. As for subset: CD45RA+ positively selected. The rearrangement links TRBV27 to TRBJ1-4; 7 bases align to TRBD1. The TCR comes from a woman aged 25 to 39 in good health. CDR3 residues: CASSSFIGQAAGKLFF. CDR3 sequence (DNA): TGTGCCAGCAGTTCCTTCATCGGACAGGCCGCGGGAAAACTGTTTTTT.